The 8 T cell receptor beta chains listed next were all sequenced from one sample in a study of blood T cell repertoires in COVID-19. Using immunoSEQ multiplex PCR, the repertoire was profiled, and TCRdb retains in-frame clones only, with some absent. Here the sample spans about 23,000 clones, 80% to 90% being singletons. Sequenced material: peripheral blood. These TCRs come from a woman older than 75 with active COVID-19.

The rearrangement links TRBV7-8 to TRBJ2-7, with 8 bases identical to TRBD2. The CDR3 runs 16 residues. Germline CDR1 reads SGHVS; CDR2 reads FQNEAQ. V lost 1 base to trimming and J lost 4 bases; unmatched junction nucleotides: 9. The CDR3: CASSLGAGGSTYEQYF. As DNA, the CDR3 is TGTGCCAGCAGCTTAGGGGCGGGGGGCTCAACTTACGAGCAGTACTTC.

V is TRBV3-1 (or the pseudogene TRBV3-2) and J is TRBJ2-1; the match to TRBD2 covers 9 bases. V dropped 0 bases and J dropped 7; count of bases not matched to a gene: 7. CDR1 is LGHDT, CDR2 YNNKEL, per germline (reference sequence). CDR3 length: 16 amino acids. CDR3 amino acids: CASSQDPAGGLNEQFF. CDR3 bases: TGTGCCAGCAGCCAAGATCCGGCGGGGGGGCTGAATGAGCAGTTCTTC.

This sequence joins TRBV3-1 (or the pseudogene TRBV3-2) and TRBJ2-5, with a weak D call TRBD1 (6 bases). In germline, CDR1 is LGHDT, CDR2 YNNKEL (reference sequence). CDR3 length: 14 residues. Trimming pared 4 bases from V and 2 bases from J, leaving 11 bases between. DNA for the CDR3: TGTGCCAGCAGCCCAACAGGGCCGCAAGAGACCCAGTACTTC. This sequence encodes CASSPTGPQETQYF.

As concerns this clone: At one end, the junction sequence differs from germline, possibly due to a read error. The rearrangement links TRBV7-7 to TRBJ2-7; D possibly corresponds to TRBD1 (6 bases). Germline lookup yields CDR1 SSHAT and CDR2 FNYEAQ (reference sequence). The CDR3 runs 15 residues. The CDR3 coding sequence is TGTGCTAGCAGCCCCGCAGGGGTAATTCCCTACGAGCAGTACTTC. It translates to CASSPAGVIPYEQYF.

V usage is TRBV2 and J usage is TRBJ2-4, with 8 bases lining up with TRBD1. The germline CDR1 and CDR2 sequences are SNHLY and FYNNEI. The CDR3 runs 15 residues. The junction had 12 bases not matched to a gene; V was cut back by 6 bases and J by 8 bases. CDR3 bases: TGTGCCAGCAGGATGGACAGGGCCCAAGGAGACATTCAGTACTTC. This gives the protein CASRMDRAQGDIQYF.

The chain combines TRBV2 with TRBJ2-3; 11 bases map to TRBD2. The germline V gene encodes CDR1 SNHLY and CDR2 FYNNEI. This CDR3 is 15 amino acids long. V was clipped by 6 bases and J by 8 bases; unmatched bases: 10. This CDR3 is CASRATSGGGVTQYF. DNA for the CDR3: TGTGCCAGCAGGGCTACTAGCGGGGGTGGGGTTACGCAGTATTTT.

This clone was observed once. The CDR3 reads CAISPPGLDLGEQYF. CDR3 nucleotide sequence: TGTGCCATCAGCCCTCCGGGACTAGACCTCGGAGAGCAGTACTTC. The genes are TRBV10-3 and TRBJ2-7; 8 bases map to TRBD2. CDR1 ENHRY and CDR2 SYGVKD come from the germline V gene. This CDR3 is built from 15 residues. V dropped 6 bases and J dropped 7; count of bases not matched to a gene: 14.

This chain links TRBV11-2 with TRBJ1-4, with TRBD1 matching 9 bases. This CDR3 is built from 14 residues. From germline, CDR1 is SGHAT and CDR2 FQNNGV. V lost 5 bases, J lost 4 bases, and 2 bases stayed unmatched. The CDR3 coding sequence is TGTGCCAGCAGCCGGGGACAGGGTAATGAAAAACTGTTTTTT. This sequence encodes CASSRGQGNEKLFF.